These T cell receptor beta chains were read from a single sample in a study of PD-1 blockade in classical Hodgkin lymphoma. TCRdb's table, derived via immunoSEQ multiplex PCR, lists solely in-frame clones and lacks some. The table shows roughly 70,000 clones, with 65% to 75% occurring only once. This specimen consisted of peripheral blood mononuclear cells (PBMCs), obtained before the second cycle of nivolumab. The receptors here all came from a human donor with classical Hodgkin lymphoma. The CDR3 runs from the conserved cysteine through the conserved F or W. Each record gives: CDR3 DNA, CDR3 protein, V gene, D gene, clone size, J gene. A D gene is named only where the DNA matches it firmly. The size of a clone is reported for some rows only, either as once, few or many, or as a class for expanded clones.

cdr3_nt: TGTGCCACCAGCAGAGATCCCCCCCTGGACGTGAGCTCCTACGAGCAGTACTTC; cdr3_aa: CATSRDPPLDVSSYEQYF; v_call: TRBV15; d_call: .; clone_size: .; j_call: TRBJ2-7
cdr3_nt: TGTGCTAGTGGTTTTGGACAGAACTATGGCTACACCTTC; cdr3_aa: CASGFGQNYGYTF; v_call: TRBV12-5; d_call: .; clone_size: few; j_call: TRBJ1-2
cdr3_nt: TGTGCCAGCAGTTCCCCCGGACAGGTCCACGAGCAGTACTTC; cdr3_aa: CASSSPGQVHEQYF; v_call: TRBV27; d_call: TRBD1; clone_size: once; j_call: TRBJ2-7
cdr3_nt: TGCGCCAGCAGCCAAGCAATGGGACAGGGATTTCAGCCCCAGCATTTT; cdr3_aa: CASSQAMGQGFQPQHF; v_call: TRBV4-1; d_call: TRBD1; clone_size: few; j_call: TRBJ1-5
cdr3_nt: TGTGCCAGCAGCCTCAGAGGTTCTAGCAATCAGCCCCAGCATTTT; cdr3_aa: CASSLRGSSNQPQHF; v_call: TRBV5-4; d_call: .; clone_size: .; j_call: TRBJ1-5
cdr3_nt: TGTGCCAGCAGCTTAGTAAGCGGCACAGGGACAGGGACGAACACCGGGGAGCTGTTTTTT; cdr3_aa: CASSLVSGTGTGTNTGELFF; v_call: TRBV7-6; d_call: TRBD1; clone_size: .; j_call: TRBJ2-2
cdr3_nt: TGTGCCAGCTCACTGATCTCAGGGGGCGAGGAGACCCAGTACTTC; cdr3_aa: CASSLISGGEETQYF; v_call: TRBV18; d_call: TRBD1; clone_size: .; j_call: TRBJ2-5
cdr3_nt: TGCGCCAGCAGTGAAATAGCGGGACGCCGGGAGACCCAGTACTTC; cdr3_aa: CASSEIAGRRETQYF; v_call: TRBV10-2; d_call: TRBD2; clone_size: .; j_call: TRBJ2-5
cdr3_nt: TGCGCCAGCAGCTACCAGGGGGCCTCTGGAAACACCATATATTTT; cdr3_aa: CASSYQGASGNTIYF; v_call: TRBV5-1; d_call: TRBD1; clone_size: .; j_call: TRBJ1-3
cdr3_nt: TGTGCCAGGTCCAAGACAGGCAATTGGGCAAACTCCTACGAGCAGTACTTC; cdr3_aa: CARSKTGNWANSYEQYF; v_call: TRBV21-1; d_call: .; clone_size: .; j_call: TRBJ2-7
cdr3_nt: TGTGCCAGTAGTGCAGACAGGGAAAGCTCCTACGAGCAGTACTTC; cdr3_aa: CASSADRESSYEQYF; v_call: TRBV19; d_call: TRBD1; clone_size: .; j_call: TRBJ2-7
cdr3_nt: TGTGCCAGCAGCTTACAGACAGGGAGGGCTTTCTTT; cdr3_aa: CASSLQTGRAFF; v_call: TRBV11-3; d_call: TRBD1; clone_size: .; j_call: TRBJ1-1
cdr3_nt: TGTGCCAGCAGTGAATTTAACGGCGGGGAGCTGTTTTTT; cdr3_aa: CASSEFNGGELFF; v_call: TRBV25-1; d_call: .; clone_size: .; j_call: TRBJ2-2
cdr3_nt: TGTGCCAGCAGCTCAACCAGGGGGAACACCATATATTTT; cdr3_aa: CASSSTRGNTIYF; v_call: TRBV27; d_call: TRBD1; clone_size: .; j_call: TRBJ1-3
cdr3_nt: TGTGCCAGCAGCGTCGGACAGGGGAGGTGGGGCTCCTATAATTCACCCCTCCACTTT; cdr3_aa: CASSVGQGRWGSYNSPLHF; v_call: TRBV5-5; d_call: TRBD1; clone_size: .; j_call: TRBJ1-6
cdr3_nt: TGCGCCAGCAGCTCGGGACTGATCCAAGAGACCCAGTACTTC; cdr3_aa: CASSSGLIQETQYF; v_call: TRBV5-1; d_call: .; clone_size: .; j_call: TRBJ2-5
cdr3_nt: TGCGCCACCTCCCCAGACAGGGTTACAGATACGCAGTATTTT; cdr3_aa: CATSPDRVTDTQYF; v_call: TRBV10-2; d_call: TRBD1; clone_size: .; j_call: TRBJ2-3
cdr3_nt: TGTGCCAGCAGCTCCTCCCCGGGAATAGTCGGCGGTGAAAAACTGTTTTTT; cdr3_aa: CASSSSPGIVGGEKLFF; v_call: TRBV7-8; d_call: .; clone_size: .; j_call: TRBJ1-4
cdr3_nt: TGTGCCAGCCGAAGAGACTACGAGCAGTACTTC; cdr3_aa: CASRRDYEQYF; v_call: TRBV21-1; d_call: .; clone_size: .; j_call: TRBJ2-7
cdr3_nt: TGTGCCACTGATAGCGGGAGAGGCACAGATACGCAGTATTTT; cdr3_aa: CATDSGRGTDTQYF; v_call: TRBV6-6; d_call: TRBD2; clone_size: .; j_call: TRBJ2-3
cdr3_nt: TGCGCCAGCAGCCAACCCACCCACAGGGACGCTGGAGCTTTCTTT; cdr3_aa: CASSQPTHRDAGAFF; v_call: TRBV4-1; d_call: .; clone_size: once; j_call: TRBJ1-1
cdr3_nt: TGTGCCAGCGAACTATTTACGGGTGCCAACTATGGCTACACCTTC; cdr3_aa: CASELFTGANYGYTF; v_call: TRBV6-1; d_call: .; clone_size: .; j_call: TRBJ1-2
cdr3_nt: TGCGCCAGCAGCTTGGGGCTCGATGGCTACACCTTC; cdr3_aa: CASSLGLDGYTF; v_call: TRBV5-1; d_call: .; clone_size: .; j_call: TRBJ1-2
cdr3_nt: TGTGCCAGCAGCCAAGGTAGCTCGGTGGGGGCTTTCTTT; cdr3_aa: CASSQGSSVGAFF; v_call: TRBV14; d_call: .; clone_size: .; j_call: TRBJ1-1
cdr3_nt: TGTGCCAGTGGGTACATGAACACTGAAGCTTTCTTT; cdr3_aa: CASGYMNTEAFF; v_call: TRBV19; d_call: .; clone_size: .; j_call: TRBJ1-1
cdr3_nt: TGTGCCAGCAGGCTCAGGGGCGGTTCTGGCTACACCTTC; cdr3_aa: CASRLRGGSGYTF; v_call: TRBV28; d_call: .; clone_size: few; j_call: TRBJ1-2
cdr3_nt: TGTGCCAGCAGGAGTACGGGGCTCGTGACTGAAGCTTTCTTT; cdr3_aa: CASRSTGLVTEAFF; v_call: TRBV27; d_call: .; clone_size: .; j_call: TRBJ1-1
cdr3_nt: TGCGCCAGCAGCTTGAAGGGGGGAACTGAAGCTTTCTTT; cdr3_aa: CASSLKGGTEAFF; v_call: TRBV5-1; d_call: .; clone_size: .; j_call: TRBJ1-1
cdr3_nt: TGCAGCGTCCGGGCGCCCCTCACAGATACGCAGTATTTT; cdr3_aa: CSVRAPLTDTQYF; v_call: TRBV29-1; d_call: .; clone_size: .; j_call: TRBJ2-3
cdr3_nt: TGTGCCAGCAGCTTGGGCTCATACTCTGGAAACACCATATATTTT; cdr3_aa: CASSLGSYSGNTIYF; v_call: TRBV5-4; d_call: .; clone_size: .; j_call: TRBJ1-3
cdr3_nt: TGTGCCAGCTCACCCGACAGACTACCAATCCAAGAGACCCAGTACTTC; cdr3_aa: CASSPDRLPIQETQYF; v_call: TRBV18; d_call: .; clone_size: .; j_call: TRBJ2-5
cdr3_nt: TGTGCCAGCAGTGTACAGGGGAACTATGGCTACACCTTC; cdr3_aa: CASSVQGNYGYTF; v_call: TRBV27; d_call: TRBD1; clone_size: .; j_call: TRBJ1-2
cdr3_nt: TGTGCCAGCAGTGAAGAGTTTAGGGAAGAGACCCAGTACTTC; cdr3_aa: CASSEEFREETQYF; v_call: TRBV6-1; d_call: .; clone_size: few; j_call: TRBJ2-5
cdr3_nt: TGTGCCGCCCTGGGGGGGAGCGCTGAAGCTTTCTTT; cdr3_aa: CAALGGSAEAFF; v_call: TRBV27; d_call: .; clone_size: .; j_call: TRBJ1-1
cdr3_nt: TGTGCCAGCAGTTACGAAGGGGGGAGGACTGAAGCTTTCTTT; cdr3_aa: CASSYEGGRTEAFF; v_call: TRBV6-5; d_call: .; clone_size: once; j_call: TRBJ1-1
cdr3_nt: TGTGCCTGGAGTGGGGGATGGGGAGAAAAACTGTTTTTT; cdr3_aa: CAWSGGWGEKLFF; v_call: TRBV30; d_call: .; clone_size: .; j_call: TRBJ1-4
cdr3_nt: TGTGCCATCACCAGGACTAGCGGGGGCCTATACAATGAGCAGTTCTTC; cdr3_aa: CAITRTSGGLYNEQFF; v_call: TRBV10-3; d_call: TRBD2; clone_size: .; j_call: TRBJ2-1